The 18 T cell receptor beta chains presented below share a single source sample, sequenced in a study of molecular identifiers for immune sequencing clone quantification. TCRdb redid the calling of the PCR reads with MiXCR, one entry per CDR3 protein. This table holds about 640,000 distinct CDR3 sequences, about 20% found once. Sequenced sample: naive CD8+ T cells from blood, with Jurkat cell RNA spiked in. Subset denoted: FACS-sorted CD8+CD4-CCR7+CD45RA+ naive T cells. These receptors were obtained from a human donor in good health. Some libraries in this study had Jurkat cell RNA spiked in.

Of note for this clonotype: A read error may explain this, as a much larger clone is one base away. V usage is TRBV4-3 and J usage is TRBJ2-1, with TRBD2 matching 11 bases. Germline CDR1 and CDR2: LGHNA and YSLEER. The CDR3 covers 17 residues. The CDR3 reads CASSPTGTSGYYNERFF. CDR3 DNA sequence: TGCGCCAGCAGCCCTACCGGGACTAGCGGATACTACAATGAGCGGTTCTTC.

This clonotype was counted ten times or more. The chain joins TRBV7-2 to TRBJ2-1; D ambiguous. Germline V gene sequence: CDR1 SGHTA, CDR2 FQGNSA. V shed 4 bases and J shed 0 bases, with 10 bases lying between them. There are 15 residues in the CDR3. The CDR3 is CASSSDGSSYNEQFF. The DNA of the CDR3 is TGTGCCAGCAGCTCGGACGGTAGCTCCTACAATGAGCAGTTCTTC.

To note about this clonotype: This may stem from a read error, because a much larger clone lies one nucleotide away. CDR3 sequence (DNA): TGTGCCAGCAGTCACGGGAATACGCAGTATTTT. Protein sequence: CASSHGNTQYF. The chain recombines TRBV11-3 with TRBJ2-3; D might be TRBD2 (5 bases). Germline values: CDR1 SGHNT, CDR2 YENEEA. The CDR3 is 11 amino acids. The germline V and J ends were trimmed by 6 bases and 7 bases, with 8 bases remaining between them.

This clonotype has just a few counts. The V call is TRBV6-1, the J call TRBJ2-7; TRBD2 is a possible D gene (6 bases). The CDR3 length is 16 residues. Trimming cost V 3 bases and J 0 bases, with 15 bases left between them. CDR1 and CDR2 (germline): MNHNS, SASEGT. CDR3 loop: CASSDQRGGYSYEQYF. CDR3 sequence (DNA): TGTGCCAGCAGTGACCAGAGGGGAGGCTACTCCTACGAGCAGTACTTC.

Notes on this clonotype: One base away lies a much larger clone, so this may be a sequencing read error. This sequence joins TRBV9 and TRBJ2-6; TRBD2 matches at 13 bases. Germline CDR1 is SGDLS and CDR2 is YYNGEE. This CDR3 is 18 amino acids long. Trimming cost V 2 bases and J 2 bases; bases outside gene matches: 4. DNA for the CDR3: TGTGCCAGCAGCGTGGGACTAGCGGGAAAGGCTGGGGCCAACGTCCTGACTTTC. Encoded protein: CASSVGLAGKAGANVLTF.

The V and J genes are TRBV11-2 and TRBJ2-7, with D possibly called TRBD1 or TRBD2 (5 bases each). The CDR3 spans 17 residues. Per germline, CDR1 SGHAT and CDR2 FQNNGV. Trimming removed 1 base at V and 2 bases at J, with 18 bases between. In nucleotides, the CDR3 is TGTGCCAGCAGCTTAGGACCCGGGGCCCCATTCACCTACGAGCAGTACTTC. The encoded protein is CASSLGPGAPFTYEQYF.

This clonotype has more than one count but fewer than ten. The gene calls are TRBV28 and TRBJ2-5; D not resolved. Per the germline V gene, CDR1 is MDHEN and CDR2 is SYDVKM. CDR3 size: 17 residues. The V gene lost 5 bases and the J gene lost 5 bases, with 24 bases spanning the gap. The CDR3 is CASSLILSAGNSETQYF. The DNA of the CDR3 is TGTGCCAGCAGTCTGATATTGTCGGCTGGGAACTCTGAGACCCAGTACTTC.

The chain has TRBV12-3 or TRBV12-4 and TRBJ1-3; 9 nucleotides line up with TRBD1. The V segment lost 6 bases and the J segment 0 bases; nucleotides outside the gene matches: 15. CDR3 length: 19 amino acids. CDR3 region: CASSAPGQGFVSSGNTIYF. The CDR3 nucleotides read TGTGCCAGCAGCGCACCGGGACAGGGTTTTGTTTCCTCTGGAAACACCATATATTTT.

To note about this clonotype: A clone one base away is much larger, so this may be a read error. The V and J genes are TRBV9 and TRBJ1-1; TRBD1 matches 7 bases. Germline V gene data show CDR1 as SGDLS and CDR2 as YYNGEE. The CDR3 spans 14 residues. The CDR3 DNA follows: TGTGCCGGCAGCGCAGGGGGAAGAAACACTGAAGCTTTCTTT. This gives the protein CAGSAGGRNTEAFF.

This clonotype was seen repeatedly, ten times or more. The chain recombines TRBV6-6 with TRBJ1-2; no clear D gene. Trimming removed 3 bases at V and 10 bases at J, with 18 bases between. There are 14 residues in the CDR3. Per germline, CDR1 MNHNY and CDR2 SVGAGI (reference sequence). The CDR3 protein is CASSYPDGLYDYTF. The CDR3 coding sequence is TGTGCCAGCAGTTATCCAGACGGTCTCTACGACTACACCTTC.

This clonotype has ten or more counts. The rearrangement links TRBV28 to TRBJ1-5; D remains ambiguous. The CDR3 covers 14 residues. The germline V and J ends were trimmed by 5 bases and 7 bases, with 15 bases remaining between them. The germline V gene encodes CDR1 MDHEN and CDR2 SYDVKM. The CDR3 DNA is TGTGCCAGCAGTGCTCGAGTAGGGTTCCAGCCCCAGCATTTT. It yields the protein CASSARVGFQPQHF.

This clonotype has a count of ten or more. The chain combines TRBV20-1 with TRBJ2-5; D might be TRBD1 (6 bases). The germline V gene has CDR1 DFQATT and CDR2 SNEGSKA (reference sequence). This CDR3 comprises 14 residues. Deletions cut 4 bases from V and 1 base from J, with 13 bases between. The CDR3 DNA is TGCAGTGCTAACCAACCGGACAGCCAAGAGACCCAGTACTTC. Encoded protein: CSANQPDSQETQYF.

There are many counts of this clonotype. The J gene is TRBJ1-4, the V gene TRBV7-9; TRBD1 might be the D (5 bases). Germline-derived CDR1 and CDR2 are SEHNR and FQNEAQ (reference sequence). The CDR3 length is 15 residues. With 5 bases removed from V and 6 bases from J, the gap between germline ends came to 16 bases. The CDR3 loop reads CASSLSRGRDEKLFF. The CDR3 DNA is TGTGCCAGCAGCCTTAGTCGGGGCCGGGATGAAAAACTGTTTTTT. Full variable domain (missing parts from reference TRBV7-9 and TRBJ1-4): DTGVSQNPRHKITKRGQNVTFRCDPISEHNRLYWYRQTLGQGPEFLTYFQNEAQLEKSRLLSDRFSAERPKGSFSTLEIQRTEQGDSAMYLCASSLSRGRDEKLFFGSGTQLSVL.

This clonotype was observed at least ten times. The chain recombines TRBV11-2 with TRBJ2-3; TRBD2 might be the D (5 bases). The CDR3 consists of 19 residues. Trimming stripped 5 bases from V and 2 bases from J, with 26 bases between. CDR1 is SGHAT, CDR2 FQNNGV, per germline. CDR3 coding DNA: TGTGCCAGCAGCGAAGGACCACCATGGGAGTCCCAACCCACAGATACGCAGTATTTT. Protein sequence: CASSEGPPWESQPTDTQYF.

This clonotype has at least ten counts. The chain is built from TRBV12-3 or TRBV12-4 and TRBJ2-3, with D possibly TRBD1 on 6 matching bases. This CDR3 is built from 15 residues. With 6 bases removed from V and 0 bases from J, the gap between germline ends came to 13 bases. The CDR3 reads CASRLGQTSTDTQYF. The CDR3 DNA follows: TGTGCCAGCAGGCTAGGACAGACTAGCACAGATACGCAGTATTTT.

This clonotype has a count of ten or more. V is TRBV6-6 and J is TRBJ2-4; 8 bases fit TRBD1. This CDR3 is 12 amino acids long. Germline V gene data show CDR1 as MNHNY and CDR2 as SVGAGI (reference sequence). The junction had 6 bases not matched to a gene; V was cut back by 2 bases and J by 15 bases. CDR3 protein: CASSYVDRESYF. The DNA of the CDR3 is TGTGCCAGCAGTTACGTGGACAGGGAGTCGTACTTC.

This clonotype was found many times. CDR3: CASRDSHEAFF. The CDR3 bases are TGTGCCAGCCGAGACAGCCACGAAGCTTTCTTT. The rearrangement uses TRBV28 and TRBJ1-1; perhaps TRBD1 as D (5 bases). The CDR3 has 11 amino acids. Germline CDR1 is MDHEN and CDR2 is SYDVKM. Trimming removed 8 bases at V and 8 bases at J, with 12 bases between.

Comment on this clonotype: The missing conserved phenylalanine or tryptophan at the end of this CDR3 makes a read error likely. The chain uses TRBV5-8 and TRBJ1-5; TRBD1 might be the D (6 bases). Germline CDR1 SGHTS, CDR2 YDEGEE. CDR3 length: 12 residues. Trimming stripped 4 bases from V and 11 bases from J, with 13 bases between. The CDR3 here is CASSRGGLAQHC. The DNA of the CDR3 is TGTGCCAGCAGCCGCGGGGGGCTAGCCCAGCATTGT.